This TCR beta chain was identified in a study of tumour-infiltrating T cells in Burkitt lymphoma. Whole-study context: The Burkitt lymphoma cohort spanned all epidemiological subtypes.

This CDR3 contains 14 residues. Trimming at V came to 0 bases and at J to 4 bases, leaving 2 bases not matched to a gene. Germline V gene lookup returns CDR1 SGHTA and CDR2 FQGNSA. This clone was found a few times. Repertoires were generated with immunoSEQ multiplex PCR, while TCRdb's copy carries only in-frame clones and drops some. The table lists more than 1,000 clones, approximately 36% of them singletons, with about 14% in the top ten. The TCR originated in a human donor with Burkitt lymphoma. The V gene is TRBV7-2, the J gene TRBJ2-7, with 8 bases matching TRBD2. Input material: tumor tissue. This CDR3 reads CASSLAAGAYEQYF. The CDR3 DNA sequence: TGTGCCAGCAGCTTAGCAGCGGGAGCGTACGAGCAGTACTTC. The whole variable domain, remainder taken from reference TRBV7-2 and TRBJ2-7, is GAGVSQSPSNKVTEKGKDVELRCDPISGHTALYWYRQSLGQGLEFLIYFQGNSAPDKSGLPSDRFSAERTGGSVSTLTIQRTQQEDSAVYLCASSLAAGAYEQYFGPGTRLTVT.